This is a list of T cell receptor beta chains from one sample in a study of PD-L1 blockade in urothelial cancer. Sequenced by immunoSEQ multiplex PCR; TCRdb stores in-frame clones only, minus some. The sample has roughly 100,000 clones, around 85% seen once. Sequences were derived from PBMCs, sampled around atezolizumab (anti-PD-L1) treatment. Receptors were obtained from a middle-aged man with urothelial cancer. Both conserved end residues are part of each CDR3. Each record gives: D gene, clone size, V gene, J gene, CDR3 DNA, CDR3 protein. A D gene is named only where the DNA matches it firmly. Some rows have no size entry. The others give once, few or many, or a class for an expanded clone.

d_gene: -
abundance: -
v_gene: TRBV28
j_gene: TRBJ1-4
CDR3nt: TGTGCCAGCAGTTTAAAAAGGGACGGGGGTAATGAAAAACTGTTTTTT
CDR3aa: CASSLKRDGGNEKLFF

d_gene: TRBD2
abundance: -
v_gene: TRBV23-1
j_gene: TRBJ2-1
CDR3nt: TGCGCCAGTAGAAAAAAAGCGGGAGTTGACGATGAGCAGTTCTTC
CDR3aa: CASRKKAGVDDEQFF

d_gene: TRBD2
abundance: -
v_gene: TRBV4-2
j_gene: TRBJ2-7
CDR3nt: TGTGCCAGCAGCCAAGGAGCGGGAGGGATCTACGAGCAGTACTTC
CDR3aa: CASSQGAGGIYEQYF

d_gene: TRBD2
abundance: -
v_gene: TRBV7-2
j_gene: TRBJ2-7
CDR3nt: TGTGCCAGCAGCAACAGCTTAGCGGGAGGGCCACCCTACGAGCAGTACTTC
CDR3aa: CASSNSLAGGPPYEQYF

d_gene: TRBD1
abundance: -
v_gene: TRBV19
j_gene: TRBJ1-4
CDR3nt: TGTGCCGTTAGCAGCCCGGGACAGGGCTATGAAAAACTGTTTTTT
CDR3aa: CAVSSPGQGYEKLFF

d_gene: TRBD2
abundance: few
v_gene: TRBV7-9
j_gene: TRBJ2-7
CDR3nt: TGTGCCAGCAGTCAGACTAGCGGGAGGGCCGTCTACGAGCAGTACTTC
CDR3aa: CASSQTSGRAVYEQYF

d_gene: TRBD1
abundance: -
v_gene: TRBV2
j_gene: TRBJ1-1
CDR3nt: TGTGCCAGCAGTGAAGTCGACAGGGGCACTGAAGCTTTCTTT
CDR3aa: CASSEVDRGTEAFF

d_gene: -
abundance: -
v_gene: TRBV7-9
j_gene: TRBJ1-1
CDR3nt: TGTGCCAGCAGCTTGGTGGGGAGGAGCACTGAAGCTTTCTTT
CDR3aa: CASSLVGRSTEAFF

d_gene: -
abundance: -
v_gene: TRBV7-9
j_gene: TRBJ1-2
CDR3nt: TGTGCCAGCAGCCCCAACAGGAGACGCGGCTACACCTTC
CDR3aa: CASSPNRRRGYTF

d_gene: -
abundance: -
v_gene: TRBV6-6
j_gene: TRBJ1-6
CDR3nt: TGTGCCAGCGGTCTGACAGTAAATAATTCACCCCTCCACTTT
CDR3aa: CASGLTVNNSPLHF

d_gene: -
abundance: -
v_gene: TRBV5-1
j_gene: TRBJ1-2
CDR3nt: TGCGCCAGCAGCTCCTTGTCGGGAAACTATGGCTACACCTTC
CDR3aa: CASSSLSGNYGYTF

d_gene: -
abundance: -
v_gene: TRBV13
j_gene: TRBJ2-7
CDR3nt: TGTGCCAGCAGCTTAGAATCGGGAGAAAACTCCTACGAGCAGTACTTC
CDR3aa: CASSLESGENSYEQYF

d_gene: TRBD2
abundance: -
v_gene: TRBV5-1
j_gene: TRBJ2-1
CDR3nt: TGCGCCAGCAGCCCTAGCGGCGGCTCCTACAATGAGCAGTTCTTC
CDR3aa: CASSPSGGSYNEQFF

d_gene: TRBD1
abundance: -
v_gene: TRBV5-1
j_gene: TRBJ2-1
CDR3nt: TGCGCCAGCAGCATAGCACCAGGGGGCGAGCAGTTCTTC
CDR3aa: CASSIAPGGEQFF

d_gene: TRBD2
abundance: -
v_gene: TRBV5-4
j_gene: TRBJ2-6
CDR3nt: TGTGCCAGCAGCTTGGTTCGGGGGGCTGGGGCCAACGTCCTGACTTTC
CDR3aa: CASSLVRGAGANVLTF

d_gene: -
abundance: -
v_gene: TRBV5-1
j_gene: TRBJ2-1
CDR3nt: TGCGCCAGCAGCTTGGGCTTCGTCGGGTTGGCCTACAATGAGCAGTTCTTC
CDR3aa: CASSLGFVGLAYNEQFF

d_gene: -
abundance: -
v_gene: TRBV2
j_gene: TRBJ2-6
CDR3nt: TGTGCCAGCAGTTACAGGTTGCCCTCTGGGGCCAACGTCCTGACTTTC
CDR3aa: CASSYRLPSGANVLTF

d_gene: TRBD2
abundance: -
v_gene: TRBV27
j_gene: TRBJ2-3
CDR3nt: TGTGCCAGCAGTTTTGGGCGGGAGGTGGGCGGAGATACGCAGTATTTT
CDR3aa: CASSFGREVGGDTQYF

d_gene: -
abundance: -
v_gene: TRBV27
j_gene: TRBJ1-2
CDR3nt: TGTGCCAGCAGCTTACTCAGGTCCAACTATGGCTACACCTTC
CDR3aa: CASSLLRSNYGYTF

d_gene: -
abundance: -
v_gene: TRBV19
j_gene: TRBJ1-3
CDR3nt: TGTGCCAGTAGTATTTATCGAAACACCATATATTTT
CDR3aa: CASSIYRNTIYF

d_gene: TRBD1
abundance: -
v_gene: TRBV5-1
j_gene: TRBJ1-1
CDR3nt: TGCGCCAGCAGCCCCGCGGTCGGGACAGGGTTGAACACTGAAGCTTTCTTT
CDR3aa: CASSPAVGTGLNTEAFF

d_gene: TRBD1
abundance: few
v_gene: TRBV28
j_gene: TRBJ1-1
CDR3nt: TGTGCCAGTCGACAGGGAGTGAACACTGAAGCTTTCTTT
CDR3aa: CASRQGVNTEAFF

d_gene: -
abundance: -
v_gene: TRBV6-5
j_gene: TRBJ2-7
CDR3nt: TGTGCCAGCAGAGACTTACTCTACGAGCAGTACTTC
CDR3aa: CASRDLLYEQYF

d_gene: TRBD2
abundance: -
v_gene: TRBV7-2
j_gene: TRBJ2-1
CDR3nt: TGTGCCAGCAGCCAAAGACTAGCGGGAGTGAATGAGCAGTTCTTC
CDR3aa: CASSQRLAGVNEQFF

d_gene: TRBD1
abundance: few
v_gene: TRBV6-6
j_gene: TRBJ2-7
CDR3nt: TGTGCCAGCAGTTACTTTACAGGGGATTACGAGCAGTACTTC
CDR3aa: CASSYFTGDYEQYF

d_gene: TRBD1
abundance: few
v_gene: TRBV9
j_gene: TRBJ1-6
CDR3nt: TGTGCCAGCAGCCGTTGGACAGGAGGTTATAATTCACCCCTCCACTTT
CDR3aa: CASSRWTGGYNSPLHF

d_gene: -
abundance: -
v_gene: TRBV18
j_gene: TRBJ1-2
CDR3nt: TGTGCCAGCTCAGCCGGGGTAGGCTATGGCTACACCTTC
CDR3aa: CASSAGVGYGYTF

d_gene: TRBD1
abundance: -
v_gene: TRBV27
j_gene: TRBJ2-6
CDR3nt: TGTGCCAGCAGCACAACGGCGGGACAGGGCCTCTCTGGGGCCAACGTCCTGACTTTC
CDR3aa: CASSTTAGQGLSGANVLTF

d_gene: TRBD2
abundance: -
v_gene: TRBV15
j_gene: TRBJ2-3
CDR3nt: TGTGCCACCAGCAGAGGGTATGACGGGCGGACTAGCGGCGCTAGCACAGATACGCAGTATTTT
CDR3aa: CATSRGYDGRTSGASTDTQYF

d_gene: TRBD2
abundance: once
v_gene: TRBV7-8
j_gene: TRBJ2-2
CDR3nt: TGTGCCAGCAGCTCGGGACTAACGAACACCGGGGAGCTGTTTTTT
CDR3aa: CASSSGLTNTGELFF

d_gene: TRBD1
abundance: few
v_gene: TRBV27
j_gene: TRBJ1-1
CDR3nt: TGTGCCAGCAGTTTTGACAGGGTGAACACTGAAGCTTTCTTT
CDR3aa: CASSFDRVNTEAFF

d_gene: TRBD2
abundance: -
v_gene: TRBV5-1
j_gene: TRBJ2-3
CDR3nt: TGCGCCAGCAGCTTAATCGGGACTAGCGGGTCAGATACGCAGTATTTT
CDR3aa: CASSLIGTSGSDTQYF

d_gene: TRBD2
abundance: once
v_gene: TRBV9
j_gene: TRBJ2-3
CDR3nt: TGTGCCAGCAGCCCGGGGGGAGGCCACAGCACAGATACGCAGTATTTT
CDR3aa: CASSPGGGHSTDTQYF

d_gene: -
abundance: few
v_gene: TRBV7-9
j_gene: TRBJ1-2
CDR3nt: TGTGCCAGCAGCTTAGGGGCAGCCTCTAACTATGGCTACACCTTC
CDR3aa: CASSLGAASNYGYTF

d_gene: -
abundance: -
v_gene: TRBV9
j_gene: TRBJ2-7
CDR3nt: TGTGCCAGCAGCGTAGCCGGTTCCCAGGGCGAGCAGTACTTC
CDR3aa: CASSVAGSQGEQYF

d_gene: TRBD1
abundance: -
v_gene: TRBV28
j_gene: TRBJ2-7
CDR3nt: TGTGCCAGTACGGGACAGGCCTCCTACGAGCAGTACTTC
CDR3aa: CASTGQASYEQYF

d_gene: -
abundance: -
v_gene: TRBV12-2
j_gene: TRBJ2-3
CDR3nt: TGTGCAAGTCGCCCGGGACTAGCGGGAGGGCCTGTGACAGATACGCAGTATTTT
CDR3aa: CASRPGLAGGPVTDTQYF

d_gene: -
abundance: -
v_gene: TRBV7-2
j_gene: TRBJ2-5
CDR3nt: TGTGCCAGCAGCTTAGGGGAGAGAGAGACCCAGTACTTC
CDR3aa: CASSLGERETQYF

d_gene: TRBD1
abundance: -
v_gene: TRBV11-3
j_gene: TRBJ2-1
CDR3nt: TGTGCCAGCAGCCTGGGGGACAGTAATGAGCAGTTCTTC
CDR3aa: CASSLGDSNEQFF

d_gene: -
abundance: few
v_gene: TRBV18
j_gene: TRBJ1-1
CDR3nt: TGTGCCAGCTCACCACTACAGATTGGCAGTCTGAACACTGAAGCTTTCTTT
CDR3aa: CASSPLQIGSLNTEAFF

d_gene: TRBD1
abundance: -
v_gene: TRBV2
j_gene: TRBJ1-4
CDR3nt: TGTGCCAGCGGGACAGTAAATGAAAAACTGTTTTTT
CDR3aa: CASGTVNEKLFF

d_gene: -
abundance: -
v_gene: TRBV19
j_gene: TRBJ1-5
CDR3nt: TGTGCCAGTAGTATTGGGGGGGCGCCGTCCGGCAATCAGCCCCAGCATTTT
CDR3aa: CASSIGGAPSGNQPQHF

d_gene: TRBD2
abundance: -
v_gene: TRBV29-1
j_gene: TRBJ2-2
CDR3nt: TGCAGCGTCCTTAGCGGGAGGTCTCCCGGGGAGCTGTTTTTT
CDR3aa: CSVLSGRSPGELFF

d_gene: TRBD2
abundance: once
v_gene: TRBV28
j_gene: TRBJ2-7
CDR3nt: TGTGCCAGCAGTCCCCGGACTAGCGGGAGCCACGAGCAGTACTTC
CDR3aa: CASSPRTSGSHEQYF

d_gene: -
abundance: -
v_gene: TRBV9
j_gene: TRBJ1-4
CDR3nt: TGTGCCAGCAGCGTAGGCACAGTCGGTGGAGAAAAACTGTTTTTT
CDR3aa: CASSVGTVGGEKLFF

d_gene: -
abundance: -
v_gene: TRBV1
j_gene: TRBJ2-7
CDR3nt: TGCACCAGCAGCCAAGATTTCGGGACTAGCGGGAGTGACGAGCAGTACTTC
CDR3aa: CTSSQDFGTSGSDEQYF

d_gene: -
abundance: -
v_gene: TRBV28
j_gene: TRBJ2-5
CDR3nt: TGTGCCAGCAGTTTACAGGCTGTCGTTCAAGAGACCCAGTACTTC
CDR3aa: CASSLQAVVQETQYF

d_gene: -
abundance: -
v_gene: TRBV27
j_gene: TRBJ2-1
CDR3nt: TGTGCCAGCAGTTTAGGGTGGGGACACTCCTACAATGAGCAGTTCTTC
CDR3aa: CASSLGWGHSYNEQFF

d_gene: TRBD1
abundance: -
v_gene: TRBV6-1
j_gene: TRBJ2-7
CDR3nt: TGTGCCAGCAGTGCTACCCGGGACAGCTACTACGAGCAGTACTTC
CDR3aa: CASSATRDSYYEQYF

d_gene: TRBD2
abundance: -
v_gene: TRBV10-3
j_gene: TRBJ2-1
CDR3nt: TGTGCCGCCACGGGGGGGAGTGAGCAGTTCTTC
CDR3aa: CAATGGSEQFF

d_gene: TRBD2
abundance: -
v_gene: TRBV4-1
j_gene: TRBJ2-1
CDR3nt: TGCGCCAGCAGCCAAGCTCTAGCGGGAGTTCAAAATGAGCAGTTCTTC
CDR3aa: CASSQALAGVQNEQFF

d_gene: TRBD2
abundance: -
v_gene: TRBV7-3
j_gene: TRBJ2-3
CDR3nt: TGTGCCAGCAGCCCTGCGGGCGGGGGGCCTAGCACAGATACGCAGTATTTT
CDR3aa: CASSPAGGGPSTDTQYF

d_gene: TRBD1
abundance: -
v_gene: TRBV29-1
j_gene: TRBJ1-1
CDR3nt: TGCAGCGTCGACAGGGCGTCTGAAGCTTTCTTT
CDR3aa: CSVDRASEAFF

d_gene: -
abundance: -
v_gene: TRBV7-9
j_gene: TRBJ1-1
CDR3nt: TGTGCCAGCAGCTTAACGCAGGGAAGGGAAGCTTTCTTT
CDR3aa: CASSLTQGREAFF

d_gene: TRBD1
abundance: -
v_gene: TRBV19
j_gene: TRBJ2-6
CDR3nt: TGTGCCAGTAGTAGGGACAGGGCCGGGGCCAACGTCCTGACTTTC
CDR3aa: CASSRDRAGANVLTF

d_gene: -
abundance: -
v_gene: TRBV6-5
j_gene: TRBJ2-3
CDR3nt: TGTGCCAGCAGTTACTCGTCGGGAGCCGCAACAGATACGCAGTATTTT
CDR3aa: CASSYSSGAATDTQYF

d_gene: TRBD1
abundance: -
v_gene: TRBV6-6
j_gene: TRBJ1-5
CDR3nt: TGTGCCAGCAGTTACCCCGGACAGGAACAGCCCCAGCATTTT
CDR3aa: CASSYPGQEQPQHF

d_gene: -
abundance: once
v_gene: TRBV18
j_gene: TRBJ2-1
CDR3nt: TGTGCCAGCTCACCGGCAGTTTACAATGAGCAGTTCTTC
CDR3aa: CASSPAVYNEQFF

d_gene: -
abundance: -
v_gene: TRBV5-8
j_gene: TRBJ2-7
CDR3nt: TGTGCCAGCAGTCCCGGCGACTACCGCGAGCAGTACTTC
CDR3aa: CASSPGDYREQYF